This T cell receptor beta chain was obtained from a study of blood T cell repertoires in COVID-19. Across the study: COVID-19 samples collected from the United States, Italy and Spain covered acute and convalescent phases. Sources were T cells, B-cell-depleted T cells, or PBMCs; the material itself was cDNA or gDNA.

V lost 5 bases, J lost 4 bases, and 9 bases stayed unmatched. CDR3 length equals 15 residues. From germline, CDR1 is SEHNR and CDR2 FQNEAQ (reference sequence). In the authors' workflow: By means of reference gene primer amplification, nucleated cell counts were estimated. Using immunoSEQ multiplex PCR, the repertoire was profiled, and TCRdb retains in-frame clones only, with some absent. V, J and clone size are taken as reported in that table, and D and trimming were inferred from the DNA itself. The profile shows 170,000 or so clones, about four fifths of them singletons. The sample taken for sequencing was peripheral blood. This receptor was taken from a man between 18 and 35 years old with active or convalescent COVID-19. The J gene is TRBJ1-2, the V gene TRBV7-9, with TRBD1 identical over 8 bases. The chain's CDR3 is CASSPPQGAIYGYTF. CDR3 in DNA: TGTGCCAGCAGCCCACCGCAGGGGGCGATCTATGGCTACACCTTC.